Below, one T cell receptor (beta chain) is given with its context. The specificity of this receptor is unknown. The sample holds no much larger clone one base away, and base qualities are not on file. The record originates from a study of cytomegalovirus exposure and HLA in healthy donors (dated by TCRdb to about 2017). Regarding the complete study: An earlier analysis of approximately 640 of the donors reported 250 to 300 Gb of sequence data and roughly 110 million unique TCR beta sequences from about 180 million T cells. An early release covering around 630 HLA-typed donors comprised about 310 gigabases of sequencing data and 85 million to 100 million unique TCR sequences. Among the 398 genotyped donors, approximately 81% belonged to the genetic ancestry cluster associated with self-reported Caucasian donors. The study aimed to test whether signatures of past pathogen exposure could be identified by cataloging public T cell receptors. Using immunosequencing, the study profiled T cell repertoires from fewer than 850 subjects and related those repertoires to cytomegalovirus serostatus. In addition to the first cohort of approximately 650 subjects, a separate validation cohort of 120 different subjects was used. High-throughput TCR immunosequencing, statistical association of individual TCRs with disease status, and machine learning were combined to predict cytomegalovirus infection status. To study patterns of TCR occurrence, a later analysis re-analyzed previously published TCR beta repertoires from 600 to 750 donors and added high-resolution HLA genotyping. The later analysis used no new phenotypic data to find candidate immune exposures, relying instead on TCR beta sequences and their occurrence across donors. In an earlier analysis of 587 of the donors, high-throughput TCR beta sequencing was used to judge whether each TCR beta V gene segment behaved as functional or pseudogenic. Donor age, sex, ethnicity and CMV serostatus were collected together with the repertoire data. Genome-wide SNP genotypes for about 55% of the roughly 670 donors were used in a later genetic analysis, which treated that subset as a discovery cohort. All discovery cohort repertoires had been generated on a single sequencing platform. Class I and class II HLA loci were covered by the typing at four-digit resolution. The number of donors typed differed by locus, with about 629-630 for A, B, C, DRB1 and DQB1, roughly 520 for DQA1, 606 for DPA1, and approximately 470 for DPB1. Roughly five DR-DQ haplotypes were handled as single units for association and clustering, since linkage in the cohort was strong. Among about 370 genotyped donors of the cohort, an average of approximately 200,000 unique TCR beta nucleotide sequences was sequenced per donor, of which 15% to 20% were non-productive.

In total, roughly 670 healthy bone marrow donors made up the cohort. At the time of sampling, every cohort member was nominally healthy, though immune exposures that went unrecorded were likely present. The donor tested CMV seronegative, placing the donor among the 350 to 400 seronegative members of the cohort. A peripheral blood sample was provided by each donor, and peripheral blood mononuclear cells were used for TCR beta sequencing. Genomic DNA was extracted from the blood cell samples with the Qiagen DNeasy Blood Extraction Kit. Reading the germline V gene gives CDR1 SQVTM and CDR2 ANQGSEA. Counted from cysteine to phenylalanine, this CDR3 has 16 amino acids. Just CDR3 DNA is preserved here, 48 bases in frame from base 1. V is cut back by 1 base and J by 1 base, with 3 bases in the junction unmatched. What the work shows at the level of the full study, not this receptor alone: A group of highly shared sequence variants was considered likely to be a technical artifact of the sequencing pipeline. A later analysis found that TCR association rates varied across HLA loci, with DRB1 alleles showing the most associated TCRs and HLA-C alleles the fewest. Because some donors lacked HLA typing at each locus, the association tests relied only on the typed subset. Linkage disequilibrium might explain the correlated functional status among segregating V segments, but an unknown experimental factor could not be ruled out. A later genetic analysis reported fewer N-insertions in productive TCRs among donors in an Asian-associated ancestry cluster than the roughly 700-donor mean. In a later analysis, over 15,000 TCR beta sequences were associated with specific HLA alleles at a false discovery rate of 0.05. The cohort was sequenced for TCR beta chains only, and without alpha or paired-chain data the features that could be detected were limited. The study listed 150 to 200 TCR beta chains as associated with cytomegalovirus. V-gene and J-gene trimming of TCR beta chains was associated with a missense DCLRE1C variant in a later genetic analysis, and the association was replicated in an independent cohort. Because the 87-base-pair reads could not distinguish some IMGT-functional V segments, including TRBV6-2 and TRBV6-3, those segments were excluded. Presence/absence analyses assumed roughly uniform sequencing depth across donors, an assumption that may not hold. The authors suggested that the approach could potentially be generalized to other disease states and immunological phenotypes. According to a later analysis, parvovirus B19, influenza, CMV and Epstein-Barr virus appeared linked to several top co-occurrence clusters. For the cohort, immune exposure information was limited to CMV serostatus. While some public TCRs were present in many individuals, most TCR sequences turned up only very rarely across donors. Because counts were too low, more than 15 rarely observed V segments, including chromosome 9 orphons, were excluded from the earlier analysis of 500 to 700 of the donors. In an earlier analysis of some 550 of the donors, most TCR beta V segments were observed in productive rearrangements about 87% or about 30% of the time, broadly matching IMGT annotations. According to a later analysis, most CMV-associated TCR beta chains appeared to be HLA-restricted, and the HLA associations seemed to be driven largely by CMV exposure. Cytomegalovirus status was reported to be diagnosed by the classifier with high specificity and sensitivity in both the original and validation cohorts. When HLA alleles, especially DR and DQ, strongly co-occurred, attributing TCR associations to individual alleles was difficult. A few of the identified cytomegalovirus-associated TCR beta chains were confirmed in vitro to be specific for cytomegalovirus antigens. In a later analysis, HLA-associated TCR beta chains were found to be more clonally expanded and to have lower generation probabilities than equally common non-associated chains. A further reported finding was that TCR beta sequences accurately predicted the HLA-A and HLA-B alleles for most subjects in the first cohort.

The library was obtained by the immunoSEQ multiplex PCR assay. A mixture of 60 forward primers for TCR Vbeta segments and 13 reverse primers for TCR Jbeta segments was used in the multiplex PCR. A multiplex PCR assay on genomic DNA amplified the CDR3 region of rearranged TCR beta genes. On the Illumina HiSeq System, the amplified TCR beta libraries were sequenced as 87-base-pair reads. Turning to the authors' computational methods: Across the 600 to 700 repertoires, a later analysis counted roughly 84 million unique TCR beta chains, roughly 11 million of which were shared by at least two donors. A nearest-neighbor algorithm error-corrected the raw reads and collapsed the reads into unique sequences, merging closely related sequences to remove PCR and sequencing errors. V, D and J gene segments were assigned by aligning CDR3 sequences to IMGT reference sequences. For a sequence to be retained, at least a six-nucleotide match to both a V gene segment and a J gene segment was required. A rearrangement was called productive if the CDR3 had no stop codons and remained in frame with V and J, and every other rearrangement was called non-productive. Following IMGT convention, CDR3 was defined as the stretch from the second conserved V-encoded cysteine up to the conserved J-encoded phenylalanine. Sequences without an unambiguous match to a single V gene segment were excluded from the earlier analysis of a few hundred of the donors. In an earlier analysis of about 590 of the donors, a V segment was called functional when productive rearrangements were above 56.7%, and segregating when the standard deviation between donors exceeded 5%. To diagnose cytomegalovirus status from the catalog of TCR beta chain sequences, a statistical classification framework was built. In a later analysis, V and J genes were assigned by comparing TCR nucleotide sequences against IMGT/GENE-DB human TR gene sequences. Using the TCRdist pipeline, a later analysis assigned CDR3 sequences along with most-parsimonious VDJ recombination scenarios. A later analysis defined each TCR beta chain by its CDR3 amino acid sequence plus V-gene family, and excluded reads lacking a unique V-gene family. A later analysis removed 450 to 600 highly shared, low-generation-probability nucleotide sequences to deal with suspected cross-contamination and a sequencing artifact. In a later analysis, a clonal expansion index was calculated for each public chain from normalized within-repertoire ranks of inferred template counts. In a later analysis, generation probabilities were computed with a VDJ recombination model fitted to out-of-frame rearrangements, and the resulting probabilities were checked against IGoR. In a later analysis, TCR-TCR, TCR-HLA and TCR-CMV co-occurrence was scored with hypergeometric tests, and a repertoire-size bias correction was applied to TCR pairs. False discovery rates were estimated in a later analysis by permuting HLA or CMV assignments 20 times. In a later analysis, co-occurring TCRs were grouped using DBSCAN, with TCRdist sequence similarity added in when clustering inside HLA-allele-positive subsets. Co-occurrence clustering excluded repertoires with fewer than 30,000 or more than 120,000 public chains, plus five with anomalous nucleotide sharing. TCRdb took this table from immuneACCESS and kept in-frame rearrangements with V and J called. Such tables lack part of the clones; where checked against another copy, unresolved V genes explain under half of the gap, and the rest is unexplained. That table furnishes V, J and clone size, whereas the DNA furnished D and trimming. This sample is represented by 150,000 to 200,000 clones; over 60% of them were singletons. 1.5% to 2% of the sample is held by the ten biggest clonotypes.

The receptor chain draws on TRBV29-1 and TRBJ2-3; TRBD2 aligns with 12 central bases. The receptor was isolated from a woman in her twenties or thirties in good health and CMV-seronegative. Sequencing was done on a sample of PBMCs. The CDR3 region reads CSVEGRTSGGTDTQYF. The DNA reads as follows: TGCAGCGTTGAAGGCCGGACTAGCGGGGGCACAGATACGCAGTATTTT.